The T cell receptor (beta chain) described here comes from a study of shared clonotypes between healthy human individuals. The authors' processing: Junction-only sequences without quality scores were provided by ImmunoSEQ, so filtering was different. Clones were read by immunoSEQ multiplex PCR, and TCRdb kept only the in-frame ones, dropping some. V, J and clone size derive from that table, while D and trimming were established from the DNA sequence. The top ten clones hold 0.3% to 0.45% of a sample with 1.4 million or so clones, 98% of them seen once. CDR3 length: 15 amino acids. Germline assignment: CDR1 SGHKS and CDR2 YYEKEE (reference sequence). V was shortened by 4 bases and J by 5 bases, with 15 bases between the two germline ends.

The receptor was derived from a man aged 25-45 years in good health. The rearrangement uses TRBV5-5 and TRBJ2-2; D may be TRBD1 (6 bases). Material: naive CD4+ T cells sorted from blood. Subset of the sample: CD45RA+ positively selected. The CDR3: CASSKSVTGTGELFF. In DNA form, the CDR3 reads TGTGCCAGCAGCAAGAGTGTTACAGGGACCGGGGAGCTGTTTTTT.